This is a list of T cell receptor beta chains from one sample in a study of regulatory T cells in long-lasting Graves disease. In TCRdb, the multiplex PCR reads were re-called with MiXCR into one record per CDR3 protein. The repertoire consists of roughly 420,000 distinct CDR3 sequences, with about a sixth occurring once and the leading ten covering about 10%. Another study also made use of these data, one on T cells in Graves' hyperthyroidism and ophthalmopathy.

This sample comprised peripheral blood mononuclear cells (PBMCs), obtained at new diagnosis, from a patient treated with antithyroid drugs. The receptors shown here come from a woman aged 25 to 39 with Graves disease. The CDR3 runs from the conserved cysteine through the conserved F or W. The D gene is left open where the match is weak. For some rows the clone size is stated as once, few or many, or as a class when expanded; others skip it.

d_gene	abundance	v_gene	j_gene	CDR3nt	CDR3aa
TRBD2	NA	TRBV7-2	TRBJ2-1	TGTGCCAGCAGCTCCCGGACTAGCGGGATCTCCTACAATGAGCAGTTCTTC	CASSSRTSGISYNEQFF
NA	many	TRBV12-3/TRBV12-4	TRBJ1-2	TGTGCCAGCAGTTCCCATAACTATGGCTACACCTTC	CASSSHNYGYTF
TRBD2	many	TRBV12-3/TRBV12-4	TRBJ2-3	TGTGCCAGCAGTTCGTTAGCGGGAGAAAAGACAGATACGCAGTATTTT	CASSSLAGEKTDTQYF
NA	many	TRBV20-1	TRBJ2-1	TGCAGTGCTACGGTCCGAGCTGAGCAGTTCTTC	CSATVRAEQFF
NA	many	TRBV20-1	TRBJ1-5	TGCAGTGCCCTCGGGGGTGGCCCTTGGAGCAATCAGCCCCAGCATTTT	CSALGGGPWSNQPQHF
TRBD1	few	TRBV13	TRBJ1-1	TGTGCCAGCAGCTTATCTGGACAGGGGGGCACTGAAGCTTTCTTT	CASSLSGQGGTEAFF
NA	many	TRBV29-1	TRBJ1-1	TGCAGCGTTTCCCGAGGGGGTTTCTTT	CSVSRGGFF
NA	many	TRBV28	TRBJ1-1	TGTGCCAGCAGATCCCTTTTTGAGAACACTGAAGCTTTCTTT	CASRSLFENTEAFF
NA	NA	TRBV7-2	TRBJ2-1	TGTGCCAGCAGACCGGCCGGGGGTTCCTACGAGCAGTTCTTC	CASRPAGGSYEQFF
NA	NA	TRBV14	TRBJ2-2	TGTGCCAGCAGCCAAGACCTTAGGAGGGCTGGGGAGCTGTTTTTT	CASSQDLRRAGELFF
NA	many	TRBV7-2	TRBJ2-1	TGTGCCAGCAGCCCACCTAGGGGTTTTGAGCAGTTCTTC	CASSPPRGFEQFF
TRBD1	few	TRBV6-1	TRBJ2-5	TGTGCCAGCGGGACAGGGGTCGAGACCCAGTACTTC	CASGTGVETQYF
NA	many	TRBV11-2	TRBJ2-7	TGTGCCAGCAGCTTACGGCCCGTAGGAAAGGCGATCGAGCAGTACTTC	CASSLRPVGKAIEQYF
NA	NA	TRBV12-5	TRBJ2-3	TGTGCTAGTGGTTCGAGTGTCGAAACTTCCAGGGCCCTCACAGATACGCAGTATTTT	CASGSSVETSRALTDTQYF
NA	many	TRBV28	TRBJ2-1	TGTGCCAGCAAGCAGGGGAGGGATGAGCAGTTCTTC	CASKQGRDEQFF
TRBD2	many	TRBV28	TRBJ2-7	TGTGCCAGTACTAGCGGGAGGGCCTCCGAGCAGTACTTC	CASTSGRASEQYF
TRBD2	many	TRBV27	TRBJ2-2	TGTGCCAGCAGTCGGACTAGCGAACCCGGGGAGCTGTTTTTT	CASSRTSEPGELFF
TRBD2	many	TRBV7-8	TRBJ2-7	TGTGCCAGCAGCTTAGTAGGGAGGACTAGCGGGTTCAGCTACGAGCAGTACTTC	CASSLVGRTSGFSYEQYF
NA	few	TRBV20-1	TRBJ2-1	TGCAGTGCAAACGCGGGACACCAAATATACAATGAGCAGTTCTTC	CSANAGHQIYNEQFF
NA	NA	TRBV5-4	TRBJ1-1	TGTGCCAGCAGCTTGGCGGTAGGCCGTGGCACTGAAGCTTTCTTT	CASSLAVGRGTEAFF
TRBD1	few	TRBV4-1	TRBJ2-7	TGCGCCAGCAGCCAAGAAAGGACAGGCGCTTACTACGAGCAGTACTTC	CASSQERTGAYYEQYF
TRBD1	many	TRBV27	TRBJ1-1	TGTGCCAGCAGCCCAACTTTCCTCTGGACAGGGGATGAAGCTTTCTTT	CASSPTFLWTGDEAFF
NA	many	TRBV28	TRBJ2-2	TGTGCCAGCAGCGGGGGCGCGAACACCGGGGAGCTGTTTTTT	CASSGGANTGELFF
NA	once	TRBV4-1	TRBJ2-7	TGCGCCAGCAGCCACCCACGGGAGCGGAACGAGCAGTACTTC	CASSHPRERNEQYF
NA	few	TRBV6-1	TRBJ2-1	TGTGCCAGCAGGGTGTGGCGGGACCTTAGCGATGAGCAGTTCTTC	CASRVWRDLSDEQFF
NA	many	TRBV3-1	TRBJ2-1	TGTGCCAGCAGCCAAGTTCCTAGCGATGAGCAGTTCTTC	CASSQVPSDEQFF
NA	NA	TRBV4-3	TRBJ1-6	TGCGCCAGCAGCCAAGATAACAGGCCGGGGCGATCACCCCTCCACTTT	CASSQDNRPGRSPLHF
NA	many	TRBV11-2	TRBJ1-2	TGTGCCAGCAGCTTAGACTTCTTGGGTGGTGGCTACACCTTC	CASSLDFLGGGYTF
TRBD1	many	TRBV10-3	TRBJ2-7	TGTGCCATCAGTGGACCGGGACAGGCGATAAGCTCCTACGAGCAGTACTTC	CAISGPGQAISSYEQYF
NA	many	TRBV20-1	TRBJ2-7	TGCAGTGCTAGAGACAACCTAGGGTTCCGGGAATCCTACGAGCAGTACTTC	CSARDNLGFRESYEQYF
NA	many	TRBV2	TRBJ1-2	TGTGCCAGCGTTGGACTGGGGGGACTATCCCAGCAGGATGGCTACACCTTC	CASVGLGGLSQQDGYTF
NA	many	TRBV11-1	TRBJ2-1	TGTGCCAGCAGCCCAGGCCTAGCGTTAAATGAGCAGTTCTTC	CASSPGLALNEQFF
NA	few	TRBV13	TRBJ2-2	TGTGCCAGCAGCAGGGGCGCCGAGAACACCGGGGAGCTGTTTTTT	CASSRGAENTGELFF
NA	NA	TRBV15	TRBJ2-5	TGTGCCACCAGCAGAGATCCTGGGGGGTCAGAGACCCAGTACTTC	CATSRDPGGSETQYF
TRBD2	many	TRBV20-1	TRBJ2-1	TGCAGTGCTAGGGGCGGACTAGCGGCCTACAATGAGCAGTTCTTC	CSARGGLAAYNEQFF
NA	many	TRBV28	TRBJ2-1	TGTGCCAGCAGCATTACACGGAGGGGTGAGCAGTTCTTC	CASSITRRGEQFF
TRBD2	few	TRBV11-2	TRBJ2-1	TGTGCCAGCAGCTTAGATCTGGGAGCGGGGACCTACAATGAGCAGTTCTTC	CASSLDLGAGTYNEQFF
NA	many	TRBV28	TRBJ1-4	TGTGCCAGCAGCGAGGGGAGTGCAACTAATGAAAAACTGTTTTTT	CASSEGSATNEKLFF
NA	NA	TRBV5-5	TRBJ1-1	TGTGCCAGCATGTGGGGTTTGGAGACTGAAGCTTTCTTT	CASMWGLETEAFF
NA	few	TRBV19	TRBJ2-7	TGTGCCAGTAGTATAGGTGTGCGGGTTGGGGTCCACGAGCAGTACTTC	CASSIGVRVGVHEQYF
NA	many	TRBV5-1	TRBJ2-7	TGCGCCAGCAGCTTCAGACAGGGAGGCTACGAGCAGTACTTC	CASSFRQGGYEQYF
TRBD1	NA	TRBV20-1	TRBJ2-7	TGCAGTGCTAGAGGTCAGGGGGAGCTCTACGAGCAGTACTTC	CSARGQGELYEQYF
TRBD1	NA	TRBV5-4	TRBJ2-2	TGTGCCAGCAGGGGGCTCGGGACAGGGAACACCGGGGAGCTGTTTTTT	CASRGLGTGNTGELFF
NA	few	TRBV9	TRBJ2-3	TGTGCCAGCAGCGTAGCGATAAGAGATACGCAGTATTTT	CASSVAIRDTQYF
NA	NA	TRBV27	TRBJ1-6	TGTGCCAGCAGTAAGAGGAATTCAACCCTCCACTTT	CASSKRNSTLHF
TRBD2	few	TRBV20-1	TRBJ2-7	TGCAGTGCTAGGGGGACTAAACCAACCTACGAGCAGTACTTC	CSARGTKPTYEQYF
NA	many	TRBV18	TRBJ2-1	TGTGCCAGCTCACCAAATCGACAGATGAATGAGCAGTTCTTC	CASSPNRQMNEQFF
NA	many	TRBV11-3	TRBJ2-1	TGTGCCAGCAGCTTAGGAAACTACAATGAGCAGTTCTTC	CASSLGNYNEQFF
TRBD1	many	TRBV28	TRBJ1-2	TGTGCCAGCGAGGGGGGACAGCTCTATGGCTACACCTTC	CASEGGQLYGYTF
NA	few	TRBV20-1	TRBJ1-2	TGCAGTGGGCCGCATGGAGGGGATGGCTACACCTTC	CSGPHGGDGYTF
NA	many	TRBV30	TRBJ2-3	TGTGCCTCCCGCCCTCCTCCAGATACGCAGTATTTT	CASRPPPDTQYF
TRBD2	many	TRBV2	TRBJ2-1	TGTGCCAGCAGGGCGACTAGCGGGGTGTCCTACAATGAGCAGTTCTTC	CASRATSGVSYNEQFF
NA	NA	TRBV7-9	TRBJ1-1	TGTGCCAGCAGCCAAGTGGTAGCATCGGAAGCTTTCTTT	CASSQVVASEAFF
TRBD2	many	TRBV20-1	TRBJ2-5	TGCAGTGCTGACCTTAGCGGGAGGGAAATCCAAGAGACCCAGTACTTC	CSADLSGREIQETQYF
NA	few	TRBV27	TRBJ1-1	TGTGCCAGCAGAGAGGGGCTCACTGAAGCTTTCTTT	CASREGLTEAFF
TRBD1	many	TRBV27	TRBJ1-1	TGTGCCAGCAGTCCGACAGGGCCAACTGAAGCTTTCTTT	CASSPTGPTEAFF